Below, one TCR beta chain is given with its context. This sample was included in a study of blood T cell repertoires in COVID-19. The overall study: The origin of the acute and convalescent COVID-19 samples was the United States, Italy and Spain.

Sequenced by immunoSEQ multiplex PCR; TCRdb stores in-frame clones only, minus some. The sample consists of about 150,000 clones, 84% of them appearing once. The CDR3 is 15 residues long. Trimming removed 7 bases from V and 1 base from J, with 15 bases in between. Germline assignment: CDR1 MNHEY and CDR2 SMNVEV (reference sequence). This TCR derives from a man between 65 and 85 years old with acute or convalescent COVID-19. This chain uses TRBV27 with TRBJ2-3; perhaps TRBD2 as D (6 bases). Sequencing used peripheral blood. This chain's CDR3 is CASTPWSSGTDTQYF. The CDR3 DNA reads TGTGCCAGCACCCCTTGGTCTAGCGGCACAGATACGCAGTATTTT.